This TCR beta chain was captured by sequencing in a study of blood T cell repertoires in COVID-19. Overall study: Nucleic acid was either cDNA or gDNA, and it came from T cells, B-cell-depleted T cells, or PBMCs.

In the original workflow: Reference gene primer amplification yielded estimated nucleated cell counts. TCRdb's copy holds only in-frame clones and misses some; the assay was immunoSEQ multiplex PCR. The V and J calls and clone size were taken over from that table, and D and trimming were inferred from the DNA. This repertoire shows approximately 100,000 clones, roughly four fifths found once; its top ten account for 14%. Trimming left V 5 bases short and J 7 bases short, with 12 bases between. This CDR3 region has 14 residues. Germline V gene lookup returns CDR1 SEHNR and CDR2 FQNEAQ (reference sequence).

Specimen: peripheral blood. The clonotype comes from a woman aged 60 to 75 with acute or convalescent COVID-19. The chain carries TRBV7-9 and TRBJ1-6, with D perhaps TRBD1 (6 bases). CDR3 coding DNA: TGTGCCAGCAGCGCACAGGGAGGGAATTCACCCCTCCACTTT. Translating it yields CASSAQGGNSPLHF.